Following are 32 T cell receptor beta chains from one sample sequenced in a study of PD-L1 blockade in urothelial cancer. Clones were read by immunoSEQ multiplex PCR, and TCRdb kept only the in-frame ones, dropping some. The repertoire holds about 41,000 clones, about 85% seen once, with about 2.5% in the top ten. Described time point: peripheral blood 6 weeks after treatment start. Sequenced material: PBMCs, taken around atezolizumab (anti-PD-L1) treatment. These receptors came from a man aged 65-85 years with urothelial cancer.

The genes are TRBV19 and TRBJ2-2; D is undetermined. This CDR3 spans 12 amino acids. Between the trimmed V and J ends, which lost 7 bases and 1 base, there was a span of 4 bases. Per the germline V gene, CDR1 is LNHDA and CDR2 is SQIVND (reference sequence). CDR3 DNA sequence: TGTGCCAGTAATAAGAACACCGGGGAGCTGTTTTTT. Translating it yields CASNKNTGELFF.

The DNA of the CDR3 is TGTGCGAAGTCCGAGGGGGCAAATTCACCCCTCCACTTT. Translating it yields CAKSEGANSPLHF. This sequence joins TRBV30 and TRBJ1-6; TRBD1 matches 7 bases. CDR1 is GTSNPN and CDR2 is SVGIG in the germline V gene (reference sequence). CDR3 size: 13 residues.

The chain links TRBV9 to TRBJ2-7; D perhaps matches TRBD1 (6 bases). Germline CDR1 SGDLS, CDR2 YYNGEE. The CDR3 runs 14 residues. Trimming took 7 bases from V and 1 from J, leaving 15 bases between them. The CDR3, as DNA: TGTGCCAGCCTAGAAGGGGGAAGTTCCTACGAGCAGTACTTC. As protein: CASLEGGSSYEQYF.

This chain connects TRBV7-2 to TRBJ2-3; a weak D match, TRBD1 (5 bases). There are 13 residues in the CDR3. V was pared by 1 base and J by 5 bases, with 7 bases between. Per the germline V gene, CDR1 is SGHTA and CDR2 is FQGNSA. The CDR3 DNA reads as TGTGCCAGCAGCTTAGTGGGGCTAGATACGCAGTATTTT. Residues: CASSLVGLDTQYF.

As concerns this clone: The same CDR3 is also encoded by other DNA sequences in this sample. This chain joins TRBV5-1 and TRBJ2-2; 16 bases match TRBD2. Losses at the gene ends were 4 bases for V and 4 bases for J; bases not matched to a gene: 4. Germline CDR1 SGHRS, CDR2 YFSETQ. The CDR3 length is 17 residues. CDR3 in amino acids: CASSLGLAGGGTGELFF. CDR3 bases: TGCGCCAGCAGCCTGGGACTAGCGGGAGGGGGCACCGGGGAGCTGTTTTTT.

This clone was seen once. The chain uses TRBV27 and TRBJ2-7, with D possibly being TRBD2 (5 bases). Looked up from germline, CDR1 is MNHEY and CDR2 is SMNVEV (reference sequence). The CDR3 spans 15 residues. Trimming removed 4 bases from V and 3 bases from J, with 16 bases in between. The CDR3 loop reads CASSSQRNTHYEQYF. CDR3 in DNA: TGTGCCAGCAGTTCTCAGCGGAACACACACTACGAGCAGTACTTC.

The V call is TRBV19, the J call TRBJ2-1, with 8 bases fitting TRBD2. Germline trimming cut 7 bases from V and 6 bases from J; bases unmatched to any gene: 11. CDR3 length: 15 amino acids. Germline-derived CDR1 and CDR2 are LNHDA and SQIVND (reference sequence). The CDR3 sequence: CASTQGAGGVNEQFF. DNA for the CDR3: TGTGCCAGTACCCAAGGGGCGGGGGGCGTCAATGAGCAGTTCTTC.

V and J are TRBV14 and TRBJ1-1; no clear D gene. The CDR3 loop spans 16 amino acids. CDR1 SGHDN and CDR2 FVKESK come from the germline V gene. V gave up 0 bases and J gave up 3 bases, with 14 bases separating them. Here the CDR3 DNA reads TGTGCCAGCAGCCAAGATTACGGGGTTGTGCACACTGAAGCTTTCTTT. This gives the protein CASSQDYGVVHTEAFF.

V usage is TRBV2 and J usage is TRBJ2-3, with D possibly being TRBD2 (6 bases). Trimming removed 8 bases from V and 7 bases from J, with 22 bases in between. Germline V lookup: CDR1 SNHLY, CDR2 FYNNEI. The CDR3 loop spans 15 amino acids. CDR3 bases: TGTGCCAGCTCAAGCGGGTGGGCTGGCGAGAATACGCAGTATTTT. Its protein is CASSSGWAGENTQYF.

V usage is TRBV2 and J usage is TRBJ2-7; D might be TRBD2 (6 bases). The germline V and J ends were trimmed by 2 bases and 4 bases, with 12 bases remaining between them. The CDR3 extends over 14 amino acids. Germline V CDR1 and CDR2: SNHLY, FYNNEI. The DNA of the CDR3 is TGTGCCAGCAGTGAAAGGGACTCTACTTACGAGCAGTACTTC. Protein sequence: CASSERDSTYEQYF.

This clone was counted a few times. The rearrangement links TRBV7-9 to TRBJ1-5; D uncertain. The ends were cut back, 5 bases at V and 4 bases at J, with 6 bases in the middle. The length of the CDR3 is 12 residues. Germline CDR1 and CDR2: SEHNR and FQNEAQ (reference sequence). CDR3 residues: CASSGRNQPQHF. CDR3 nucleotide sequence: TGTGCCAGCAGCGGGAGAAATCAGCCCCAGCATTTT.

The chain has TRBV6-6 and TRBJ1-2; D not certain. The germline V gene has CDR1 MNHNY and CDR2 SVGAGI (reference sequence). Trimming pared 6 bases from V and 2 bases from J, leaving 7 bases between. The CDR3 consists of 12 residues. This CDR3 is CASRGSNYGYTF. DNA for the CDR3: TGTGCCAGCAGGGGGAGCAACTATGGCTACACCTTC.

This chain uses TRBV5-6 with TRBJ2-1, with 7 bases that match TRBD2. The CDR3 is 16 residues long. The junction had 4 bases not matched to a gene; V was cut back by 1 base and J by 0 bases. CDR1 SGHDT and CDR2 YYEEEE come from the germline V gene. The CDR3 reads CASSLRRGSSYNEQFF. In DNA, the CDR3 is TGTGCCAGCAGCTTGCGGCGGGGGAGCTCCTACAATGAGCAGTTCTTC.

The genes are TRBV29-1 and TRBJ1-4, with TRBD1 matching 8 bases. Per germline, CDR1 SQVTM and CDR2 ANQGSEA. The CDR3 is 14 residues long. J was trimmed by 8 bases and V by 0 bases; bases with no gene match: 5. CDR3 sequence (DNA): TGCAGCGTTGAAGAAACAGGGACAGGAGAAAAACTGTTTTTT. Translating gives CSVEETGTGEKLFF.

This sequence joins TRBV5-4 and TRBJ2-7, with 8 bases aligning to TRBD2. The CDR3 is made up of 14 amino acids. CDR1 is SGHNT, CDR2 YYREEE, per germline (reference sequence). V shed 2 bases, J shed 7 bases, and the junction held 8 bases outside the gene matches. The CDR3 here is CASSLEAGVNEQYF. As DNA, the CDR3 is TGTGCCAGCAGCTTAGAAGCGGGAGTAAATGAGCAGTACTTC.

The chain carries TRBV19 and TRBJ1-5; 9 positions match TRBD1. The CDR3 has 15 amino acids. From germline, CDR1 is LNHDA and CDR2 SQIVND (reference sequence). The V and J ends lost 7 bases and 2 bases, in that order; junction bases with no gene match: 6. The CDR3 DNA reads TGTGCCAGTACCCTTGGGGACAGGGGCAATCAGCCCCAGCATTTT. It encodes CASTLGDRGNQPQHF. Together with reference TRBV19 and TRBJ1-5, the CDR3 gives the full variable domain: DGGITQSPKYLFRKEGQNVTLSCEQNLNHDAMYWYRQDPGQGLRLIYYSQIVNDFQKGDIAEGYSVSREKKESFPLTVTSAQKNPTAFYLCASTLGDRGNQPQHFGDGTRLSIL.

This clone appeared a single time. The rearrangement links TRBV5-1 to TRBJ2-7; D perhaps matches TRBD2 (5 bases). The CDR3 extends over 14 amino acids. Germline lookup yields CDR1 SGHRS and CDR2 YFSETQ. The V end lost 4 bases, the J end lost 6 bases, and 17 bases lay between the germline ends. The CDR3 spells CASSVDRGWSEQYF. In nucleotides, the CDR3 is TGCGCCAGCAGCGTAGATCGGGGTTGGAGCGAGCAGTACTTC.

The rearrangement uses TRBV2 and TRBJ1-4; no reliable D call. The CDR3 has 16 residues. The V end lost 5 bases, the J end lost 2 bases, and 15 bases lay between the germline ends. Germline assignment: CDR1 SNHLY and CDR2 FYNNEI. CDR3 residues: CASSIGLPGTNEKLFF. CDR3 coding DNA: TGTGCCAGCAGTATTGGGCTCCCGGGGACTAATGAAAAACTGTTTTTT. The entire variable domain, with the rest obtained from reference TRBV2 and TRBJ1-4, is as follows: EPEVTQTPSHQVTQMGQEVILRCVPISNHLYFYWYRQILGQKVEFLVSFYNNEISEKSEIFDDQFSVERPDGSNFTLKIRSTKLEDSAMYFCASSIGLPGTNEKLFFGSGTQLSVL.

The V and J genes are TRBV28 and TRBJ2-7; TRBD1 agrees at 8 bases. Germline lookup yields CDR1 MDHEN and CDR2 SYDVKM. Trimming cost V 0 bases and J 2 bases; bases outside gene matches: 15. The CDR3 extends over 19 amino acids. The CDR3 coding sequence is TGTGCCAGCAGTTTATGGAAGGTTACCGGGACAGGTTTCACCTACGAGCAGTACTTC. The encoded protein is CASSLWKVTGTGFTYEQYF. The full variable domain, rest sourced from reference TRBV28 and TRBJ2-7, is DVKVTQSSRYLVKRTGEKVFLECVQDMDHENMFWYRQDPGLGLRLIYFSYDVKMKEKGDIPEGYSVSREKKERFSLILESASTNQTSMYLCASSLWKVTGTGFTYEQYFGPGTRLTVT.

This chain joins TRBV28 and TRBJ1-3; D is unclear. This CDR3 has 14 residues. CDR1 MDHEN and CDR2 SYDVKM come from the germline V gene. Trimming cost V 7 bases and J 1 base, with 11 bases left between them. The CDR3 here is CASTSSGSGNTIYF. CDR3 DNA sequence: TGTGCCAGCACTTCCTCAGGTTCTGGAAACACCATATATTTT.

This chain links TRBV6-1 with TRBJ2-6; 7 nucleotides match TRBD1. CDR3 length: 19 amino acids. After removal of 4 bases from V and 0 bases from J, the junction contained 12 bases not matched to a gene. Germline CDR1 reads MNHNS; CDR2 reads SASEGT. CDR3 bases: TGTGCCAGCAGTGCGAGGACAGGCATTATCAGCTCTGGGGCCAACGTCCTGACTTTC. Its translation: CASSARTGIISSGANVLTF.

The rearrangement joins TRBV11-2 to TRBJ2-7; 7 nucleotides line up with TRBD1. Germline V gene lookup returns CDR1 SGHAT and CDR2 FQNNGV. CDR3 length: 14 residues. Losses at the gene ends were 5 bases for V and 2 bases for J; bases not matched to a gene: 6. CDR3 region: CASSQTGTTYEQYF. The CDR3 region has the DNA TGTGCCAGCAGCCAGACAGGGACCACCTACGAGCAGTACTTC.

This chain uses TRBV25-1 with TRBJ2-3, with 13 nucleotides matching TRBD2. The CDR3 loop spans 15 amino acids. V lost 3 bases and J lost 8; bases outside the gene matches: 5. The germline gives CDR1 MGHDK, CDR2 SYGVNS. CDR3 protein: CASSDPRLAGGTQYF. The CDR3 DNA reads TGTGCCAGCAGTGACCCCAGACTAGCGGGAGGTACGCAGTATTTT. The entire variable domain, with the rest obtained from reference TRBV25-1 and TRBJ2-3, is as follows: EADIYQTPRYLVIGTGKKITLECSQTMGHDKMYWYQQDPGMELHLIHYSYGVNSTEKGDLSSESTVSRIRTEHFPLTLESARPSHTSQYLCASSDPRLAGGTQYFGPGTRLTVL.

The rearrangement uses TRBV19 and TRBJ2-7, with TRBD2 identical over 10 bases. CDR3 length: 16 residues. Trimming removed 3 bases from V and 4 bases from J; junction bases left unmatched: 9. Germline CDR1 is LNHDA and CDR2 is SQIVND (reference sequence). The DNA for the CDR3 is TGTGCCAGTAGTATCGCTAGCGGGAGCGGTCTGTACGAGCAGTACTTC. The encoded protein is CASSIASGSGLYEQYF.

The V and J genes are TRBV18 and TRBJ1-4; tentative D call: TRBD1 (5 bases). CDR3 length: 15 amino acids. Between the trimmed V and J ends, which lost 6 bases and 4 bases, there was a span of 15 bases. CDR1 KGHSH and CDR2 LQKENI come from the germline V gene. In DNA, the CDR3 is TGTGCCAGCTCCCCGAGCGGAGGGGTTAATGAAAAACTGTTTTTT. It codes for CASSPSGGVNEKLFF.

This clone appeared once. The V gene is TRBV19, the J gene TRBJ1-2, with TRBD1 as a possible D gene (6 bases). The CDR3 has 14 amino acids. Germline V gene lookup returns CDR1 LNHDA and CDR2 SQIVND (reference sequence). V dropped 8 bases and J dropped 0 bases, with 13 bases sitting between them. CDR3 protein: CASGTGRANYGYTF. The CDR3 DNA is TGTGCCAGTGGAACAGGGCGAGCTAACTATGGCTACACCTTC.

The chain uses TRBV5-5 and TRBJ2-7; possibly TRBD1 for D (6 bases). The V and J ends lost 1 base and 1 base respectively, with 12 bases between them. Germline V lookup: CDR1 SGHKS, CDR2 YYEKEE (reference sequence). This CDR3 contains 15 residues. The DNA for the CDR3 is TGTGCCAGCAGCTTGAGGGGGACCTCATCCTACGAGCAGTACTTC. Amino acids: CASSLRGTSSYEQYF.

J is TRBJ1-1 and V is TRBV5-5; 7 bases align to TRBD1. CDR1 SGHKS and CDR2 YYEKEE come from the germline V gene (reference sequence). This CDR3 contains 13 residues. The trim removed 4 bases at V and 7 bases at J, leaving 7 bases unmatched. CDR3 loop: CASSLGTDGEAFF. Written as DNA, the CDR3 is TGTGCCAGCAGCCTCGGGACAGACGGTGAAGCTTTCTTT.

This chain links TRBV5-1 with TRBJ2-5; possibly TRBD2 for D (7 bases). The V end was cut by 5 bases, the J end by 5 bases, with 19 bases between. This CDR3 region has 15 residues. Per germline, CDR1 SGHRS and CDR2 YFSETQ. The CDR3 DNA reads TGCGCCAGCAGTCGGGCGGGGGCTTTAGGGGAGACCCAGTACTTC. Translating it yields CASSRAGALGETQYF.

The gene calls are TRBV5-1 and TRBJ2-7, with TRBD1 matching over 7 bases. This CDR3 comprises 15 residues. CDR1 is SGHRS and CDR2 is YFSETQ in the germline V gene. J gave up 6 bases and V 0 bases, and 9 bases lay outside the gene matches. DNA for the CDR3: TGCGCCAGCAGCTTGGATCGCAGGGGGAGTGGCGAGCAGTACTTC. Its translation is CASSLDRRGSGEQYF.

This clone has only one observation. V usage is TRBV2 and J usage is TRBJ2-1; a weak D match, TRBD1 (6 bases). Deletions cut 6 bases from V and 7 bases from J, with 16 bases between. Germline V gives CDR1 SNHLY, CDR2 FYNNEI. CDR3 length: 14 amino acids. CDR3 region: CASSLEGVVNEQFF. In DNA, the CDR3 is TGTGCCAGCAGCCTTGAGGGGGTGGTGAATGAGCAGTTCTTC.

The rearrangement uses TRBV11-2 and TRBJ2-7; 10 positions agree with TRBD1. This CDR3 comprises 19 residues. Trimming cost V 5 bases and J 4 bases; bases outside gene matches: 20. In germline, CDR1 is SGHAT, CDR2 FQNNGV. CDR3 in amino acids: CASSVRQGASGIPQYEQYF. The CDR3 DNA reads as TGTGCCAGCAGCGTAAGACAGGGGGCTAGCGGAATTCCACAATACGAGCAGTACTTC.